This is a list of T cell receptor beta chains from one sample in a study of cytomegalovirus exposure and HLA in healthy donors. Data came from immunoSEQ multiplex PCR; TCRdb stores just in-frame clones and leaves some out. The repertoire consists of some 150,000 clones, with less than 90% occurring once and the leading ten covering 2.5% to 4%. The sample consisted of PBMCs. The receptors derive from a young woman in good health and CMV-seropositive. CDR3s include the opening cysteine and the closing phenylalanine or tryptophan. The D gene is left open where the match is weak. Size is stated for part of the rows, as once, few or many counts, or as a class when the clone is expanded.

TRBJ1-1 NA NA TRBV30 CARGEAFPGTEAFF TGTGCTCGGGGAGAGGCATTCCCGGGCACTGAAGCTTTCTTT
TRBJ2-1 NA NA TRBV11-2 CASSLSVDQGQFF TGTGCCAGCAGCTTATCGGTAGACCAGGGGCAGTTCTTC
TRBJ1-5 NA NA TRBV5-6 CASSLDSNQPQHF TGTGCCAGCAGCTTGGACAGTAATCAGCCCCAGCATTTT
TRBJ1-2 NA NA TRBV5-6 CASSAGPENYGYTF TGTGCCAGCAGCGCAGGCCCAGAAAACTATGGCTACACCTTC
TRBJ1-5 NA TRBD1 TRBV19 CASSIRPGQGTPQHF TGTGCCAGTAGTATAAGGCCGGGACAGGGGACGCCCCAGCATTTT
TRBJ2-4 NA TRBD1 TRBV5-1 CASSLTGGVNIQYF TGCGCCAGCAGCTTGACAGGGGGCGTAAACATTCAGTACTTC
TRBJ2-2 NA NA TRBV4-3 CASSQDPGAGELFF TGCGCCAGCAGCCAGGATCCGGGAGCCGGGGAGCTGTTTTTT
TRBJ1-1 NA TRBD1 TRBV6-5 CASSYTGTGYTEAFF TGTGCCAGCAGTTATACCGGGACAGGCTACACTGAAGCTTTCTTT
TRBJ1-2 NA NA TRBV28 CASSPTGGGYTF TGTGCCAGCAGCCCCACGGGGGGTGGCTACACCTTC
TRBJ2-7 NA TRBD2 TRBV6-5 CATGLAGGYGEQYF TGTGCCACCGGACTAGCGGGAGGTTATGGCGAGCAGTACTTC
TRBJ2-7 NA NA TRBV5-8 CATEMGREVHEQYF TGTGCCACCGAGATGGGGCGCGAAGTCCACGAGCAGTACTTC
TRBJ2-7 NA NA TRBV11-2 CASSPVRGEVKEQYF TGTGCCAGCAGCCCAGTTCGAGGGGAGGTTAAGGAGCAGTACTTC
TRBJ1-1 NA TRBD1 TRBV30 CAWSRTGGTAFF TGTGCCTGGAGTCGGACAGGGGGCACAGCTTTCTTT
TRBJ1-2 NA NA TRBV6-1 CASSDQTLSRVGYTF TGTGCCAGCAGTGATCAGACACTCTCGCGGGTCGGCTACACCTTC
TRBJ2-5 NA NA TRBV19 CASSPRRGETQYF TGTGCCAGTAGTCCCCGAAGGGGAGAGACCCAGTACTTC
TRBJ1-1 NA NA TRBV15 CATSRESGAVGAFF TGTGCCACCAGCAGGGAATCAGGGGCGGTAGGAGCTTTCTTT
TRBJ1-4 NA NA TRBV19 CASSLAGEKLFF TGTGCCAGTAGCCTTGCGGGGGAAAAACTGTTTTTT
TRBJ2-7 NA NA TRBV7-2 CASSFIGGEQYF TGTGCCAGCAGCTTCATTGGAGGCGAGCAGTACTTC
TRBJ1-2 NA TRBD1 TRBV6-5 CASSSTGTENYGYTF TGTGCCAGCAGTTCAACCGGGACAGAAAACTATGGCTACACCTTC
TRBJ2-2 NA NA TRBV6-5 CASFSGNTGELFF TGTGCCAGCTTTAGCGGAAACACCGGGGAGCTGTTTTTT
TRBJ1-2 NA TRBD1 TRBV6-1 CASSDRDRGLSTNYGYTF TGTGCCAGCAGTGATAGGGACAGGGGTCTATCTACTAACTATGGCTACACCTTC
TRBJ2-1 NA TRBD2 TRBV7-7 CASSLGLAGNEQFF TGTGCCAGCAGCCTAGGACTAGCGGGCAATGAGCAGTTCTTC
TRBJ2-1 NA NA TRBV5-1 CASSLYPGRVEQFF TGCGCCAGCAGCTTGTATCCAGGAAGAGTTGAGCAGTTCTTC
TRBJ2-3 NA TRBD2 TRBV11-3 CASSHGTSGRTDTQYF TGTGCCAGCAGCCATGGGACTAGCGGGAGGACAGATACGCAGTATTTT
TRBJ1-1 NA TRBD1 TRBV6-4 CASSDGTGGGEAFF TGTGCCAGCAGTGATGGGACAGGGGGGGGTGAAGCTTTCTTT
TRBJ2-1 NA TRBD2 TRBV7-3 CASSLAGGTYNEQFF TGTGCCAGCAGCTTAGCGGGAGGAACCTACAATGAGCAGTTCTTC
TRBJ1-5 NA NA TRBV30 CAWSVPGRNSNQPQHF TGTGCCTGGAGTGTACCCGGCAGGAATAGCAATCAGCCCCAGCATTTT
TRBJ2-2 NA NA TRBV7-2 CASSLVRIRNTGELFF TGTGCCAGCAGCTTAGTCAGGATTCGTAACACCGGGGAGCTGTTTTTT
TRBJ2-1 once TRBD2 TRBV2 CASSGLAGFYNEQFF TGTGCCAGCAGTGGGCTAGCGGGTTTTTACAATGAGCAGTTCTTC
TRBJ2-1 NA TRBD2 TRBV27 CASSGLAGTISHNEQFF TGTGCCAGCAGTGGACTAGCGGGAACAATCTCCCACAATGAGCAGTTCTTC
TRBJ2-2 few TRBD2 TRBV5-1 CASSLTAGGFGGELFF TGCGCCAGCAGCTTGACAGCGGGGGGTTTCGGCGGGGAGCTGTTTTTT
TRBJ2-1 NA TRBD2 TRBV9 CASSPGGLAGAHEQFF TGTGCCAGCAGCCCAGGGGGACTAGCGGGAGCCCATGAGCAGTTCTTC
TRBJ2-7 NA TRBD1 TRBV6-5 CASSYSTGTGNEQYF TGTGCCAGCAGTTACTCCACCGGGACAGGAAACGAGCAGTACTTC
TRBJ2-3 once NA TRBV19 CASSISGTSTDTQYF TGTGCCAGTAGTATAAGCGGAACTAGCACAGATACGCAGTATTTT
TRBJ1-5 once NA TRBV2 CASSPMRYNQPQHF TGTGCCAGCAGTCCGATGAGGTACAATCAGCCCCAGCATTTT
TRBJ2-1 many TRBD1 TRBV10-1 CASSLDRHAHEQFF TGCGCCAGCAGTCTGGACAGGCACGCTCATGAGCAGTTCTTC
TRBJ1-3 NA NA TRBV5-6 CASSLISSGNTIYF TGTGCCAGCAGCTTGATTAGCTCTGGAAACACCATATATTTT
TRBJ2-7 few TRBD2 TRBV6-6 CASSFTSDYEQYF TGTGCCAGCAGTTTCACTAGCGACTACGAGCAGTACTTC
TRBJ1-1 once NA TRBV10-2 CASSNRVTEAFF TGCGCCAGCAGTAACAGGGTGACTGAAGCTTTCTTT
TRBJ2-1 NA NA TRBV2 CASSVAAEQFF TGTGCCAGCTCCGTAGCGGCCGAGCAGTTCTTC
TRBJ2-6 NA TRBD2 TRBV11-3 CASSSRLSGRASGANVLTF TGTGCCAGCAGCTCGAGACTTAGCGGGAGGGCCAGTGGGGCCAACGTCCTGACTTTC
TRBJ2-7 NA NA TRBV9 CASSVDLGQSYEQYF TGTGCCAGCAGCGTAGACCTGGGGCAATCCTACGAGCAGTACTTC
TRBJ1-2 NA TRBD1 TRBV10-3 CAISPDRGTTYGYTF TGTGCCATCAGTCCAGACAGGGGGACTACCTATGGCTACACCTTC
TRBJ1-2 NA NA TRBV7-7 CASSLACGTHYGYTF TGTGCTAGCAGCTTAGCATGCGGGACCCACTATGGCTACACCTTC
TRBJ1-5 NA TRBD1 TRBV10-3 CAISESGGGNQPQHF TGTGCCATCAGTGAGTCAGGGGGCGGCAATCAGCCCCAGCATTTT
TRBJ2-7 NA TRBD2 TRBV7-8 CASSLPGRLAGLSYEQYF TGTGCCAGCAGCCTCCCCGGGCGACTAGCGGGCCTCTCCTACGAGCAGTACTTC
TRBJ1-2 NA NA TRBV25-1 CASSEKSGHNYGYTF TGTGCCAGCAGTGAAAAGTCGGGACACAACTATGGCTACACCTTC
TRBJ1-3 NA NA TRBV2 CASSEGFRGKRYF TGTGCCAGCAGTGAGGGGTTTAGGGGAAAAAGGTATTTT
TRBJ2-7 few NA TRBV14 CASSQLLGGEQYF TGTGCCAGCAGCCAACTATTGGGAGGCGAGCAGTACTTC
TRBJ1-2 NA NA TRBV4-1 CASSQEQGNYRGYTF TGCGCCAGCAGCCAAGAGCAGGGGAATTACAGGGGCTACACCTTC
TRBJ2-7 NA TRBD1 TRBV7-6 CASSLWGQQYEQYF TGTGCCAGCAGCTTGTGGGGACAGCAATACGAGCAGTACTTC
TRBJ2-1 NA NA TRBV9 CASSVQGGHSLNFYNEQFF TGTGCCAGCAGCGTACAAGGGGGACACTCCCTAAACTTTTACAATGAGCAGTTCTTC
TRBJ2-1 NA NA TRBV5-1 CASSGRGDNEQFF TGCGCCAGCAGCGGGAGGGGGGATAATGAGCAGTTCTTC
TRBJ2-3 NA NA TRBV11-3 CASSLAGLTREDTQYF TGTGCCAGCAGCTTGGCAGGACTCACCCGTGAAGATACGCAGTATTTT
TRBJ2-6 NA TRBD1 TRBV18 CASSPKQGAGANVLTF TGTGCCAGCTCACCAAAACAGGGGGCTGGGGCCAACGTCCTGACTTTC